These T cell receptor beta chains were read from a single sample in a study of T-cell reconstitution after alpha-beta-depleted transplantation in children. TCRdb re-analysed the PCR reads in MiXCR, keeping a single row per CDR3 protein. The data hold more than 550,000 distinct CDR3 sequences, with under 12% observed a single time. This specimen consisted of PBMCs from the stem cell graft donor, obtained from the stem cell graft. The receptor set was obtained from a human donor who donated a stem cell graft to a child with acute myeloid leukemia. The CDR3 runs from the conserved cysteine through the conserved F or W. The D gene is left open where the match is weak. Size tells how often a clone was seen (once, few, many) or the class of an expanded clone, and some rows leave it out.

j_call v_call clone_size d_call cdr3_nt cdr3_aa
TRBJ2-5 TRBV30 few - TGTGCCTGGAGTGCCTTAGGCGTAGGGACCCAGTACTTC CAWSALGVGTQYF
TRBJ2-7 TRBV11-1 many - TGTGCCAGCAGCCCCCGGAGGTACGAGCAGTACTTC CASSPRRYEQYF
TRBJ1-1 TRBV9 - - TGTGCCAGCTCTCCCCTTCCGGGAGGTGAAGCTTTCTTT CASSPLPGGEAFF
TRBJ2-2 TRBV28 - TRBD1 TGTGCCAGCTCGTTGACAGGGACCGCCGGGGAGCTGTTTTTT CASSLTGTAGELFF
TRBJ1-2 TRBV12-3/TRBV12-4 - - TGTGCCAGCAGTTTAGGCCAGGGGAGATTCTATGGCTACACCTTC CASSLGQGRFYGYTF
TRBJ2-2 TRBV20-1 - - TGCAGTGCCCAGACCCCCGGCACCGGGGAGCTGTTTTTT CSAQTPGTGELFF
TRBJ2-7 TRBV28 - - TGTGCCAGCAGTTTAAGCCAGGGGACAAACGAGCAGTACTTC CASSLSQGTNEQYF
TRBJ2-1 TRBV11-1 - TRBD2 TGTGCCAGCAGCTTAGAAATTAGGCTAGCGGGAGTCTACAATGAGCAGTTCTTC CASSLEIRLAGVYNEQFF
TRBJ1-1 TRBV5-6 once - TGTGCCAGCGGCCCCGGGGTGCACACTGAAGCTTTCTTT CASGPGVHTEAFF
TRBJ2-1 TRBV27 few TRBD2 TGTGCCAGCAGTTTAAGGAGCGGGAGCCGAGCCTACAATGAGCAGTTCTTC CASSLRSGSRAYNEQFF
TRBJ1-5 TRBV4-2 few - TGTGCCAGCAGCCAAGATCGACAGCCCAATCAGCCCCAGCATTTT CASSQDRQPNQPQHF
TRBJ2-7 TRBV9 - - TGTGCCAGCAGCGGTCCTAGGGCCTACGAGCAGTACTTC CASSGPRAYEQYF
TRBJ1-1 TRBV7-2 few - TGTGCCAGCAGCCTGGGGGAGGTATTCACTGAAGCTTTCTTT CASSLGEVFTEAFF
TRBJ2-5 TRBV12-3/TRBV12-4 - - TGTGCCAGCACCCATACAGGGAAAAAGACCCAGTACTTC CASTHTGKKTQYF
TRBJ2-5 TRBV20-1 - TRBD2 TGCAGTGCCGAGGGAAGACTAGCGGGGCATCAAGAGACCCAGTACTTC CSAEGRLAGHQETQYF
TRBJ1-5 TRBV5-1 few - TGCGCCAGCAGCTTGGCTCCGGGAGTACAGCCCCAGCATTTT CASSLAPGVQPQHF
TRBJ2-1 TRBV7-2 - TRBD1 TGTGCCAGCAGCTCGGACAGGGCGACCTACAATGAGCAGTTCTTC CASSSDRATYNEQFF
TRBJ2-4 TRBV9 few - TGTGCCAGCAGCGTAGACACCGAAAACATTCAGTACTTC CASSVDTENIQYF
TRBJ2-2 TRBV12-3/TRBV12-4 many - TGTGCCAGCAGTTTAGAAGAGGGGACAAACACCGGGGAGCTGTTTTTT CASSLEEGTNTGELFF
TRBJ1-2 TRBV12-3/TRBV12-4 - TRBD1 TGTGCCAGCAGCCCGGGACAGCCCAGCTATGGCTACACCTTC CASSPGQPSYGYTF
TRBJ1-2 TRBV7-9 - - TGTGCCAGCAGCCTTTTAGCTAGGGAGCTTGGCGATGGCTACACCTTC CASSLLARELGDGYTF
TRBJ1-1 TRBV3-1 - - TGTGCCAGCAGCCAACGGCCGGCCGGGATAACTGAAGCTTTCTTT CASSQRPAGITEAFF
TRBJ1-1 TRBV12-3/TRBV12-4 - TRBD1 TGTGCCAGCAGCCCCCTAACCGGGACAGGCACTGAAGCTTTCTTT CASSPLTGTGTEAFF
TRBJ2-3 TRBV5-1 many - TGCGCCAGTACCCGGGGCACAGATACGCAGTATTTT CASTRGTDTQYF
TRBJ2-1 TRBV19 - TRBD2 TGTGCCAGTACCCCAAGGGGACTAGCGGGACTTTCCTACAATGAGCAGTTCTTC CASTPRGLAGLSYNEQFF
TRBJ2-3 TRBV4-2 - - TGTGCCAGCAGCCAAGATGATACCGGGTTGGGACGAACAGATACGCAGTATTTT CASSQDDTGLGRTDTQYF
TRBJ1-5 TRBV20-1 few - TGCAGTGCTAGAGCGGGGCAGCGGGATCAGCCCCAGCATTTT CSARAGQRDQPQHF
TRBJ2-1 TRBV6-2/TRBV6-3 - - TGTGCCAGCAGCCCCAGGAGCCGCCTGGGAGTGGAGGAGCAGTTCTTC CASSPRSRLGVEEQFF
TRBJ1-1 TRBV20-1 few TRBD1 TGCAGTGCCCCGAATAGGGGGCAGGCTTTGAACACTGAAGCTTTCTTT CSAPNRGQALNTEAFF
TRBJ2-1 TRBV6-5 - TRBD2 TGTGCCAGCAGTTACGACGGGAGGGAGTACAATGAGCAGTTCTTC CASSYDGREYNEQFF
TRBJ1-4 TRBV5-1 - - TGCGCCAGCAGCTTGGAAGGACCCCCCGGAAAACTGTTTTTT CASSLEGPPGKLFF
TRBJ2-7 TRBV25-1 few - TGTGCCAGCGGTTCAACTAGGGGCTCCTACGAGCAGTACTTC CASGSTRGSYEQYF
TRBJ2-1 TRBV24-1 - - TGTGCCACCTTTTATCGGGGTGGGCCTTTCTACAATGAGCAGTTCTTC CATFYRGGPFYNEQFF
TRBJ1-5 TRBV21-1 few - TGTGCCAGCGCCGTCAGGGGACCCCTGGGATTTTATAGCAATCAGCCCCAGCATTTT CASAVRGPLGFYSNQPQHF
TRBJ2-4 TRBV4-2 few - TGTGCCAGCAGCCCCGGGGGTAGCGGTCTAGCCAAAAACATTCAGTACTTC CASSPGGSGLAKNIQYF
TRBJ2-5 TRBV20-1 - TRBD2 TGCAGTGCTAGCCCGCGGGAAGCGGGAAAATACGAGACCCAGTACTTC CSASPREAGKYETQYF
TRBJ2-1 TRBV2 - - TGTGCCAGCAGTGAAGAGGGGCTTATAAACAATGAGCAGTTCTTC CASSEEGLINNEQFF
TRBJ2-7 TRBV5-6 - TRBD2 TGTGCCAGCAGCTTGCGGGGGGGACGGGCCTACGAGCAGTACTTC CASSLRGGRAYEQYF
TRBJ2-5 TRBV29-1 - - TGCAACCCCCCCCGGGTGGAGTACTTC CNPPRVEYF
TRBJ1-2 TRBV5-5 few - TGTGCCAGCAGCTTGGACGGCTCTAACTATGGCTACACCTTC CASSLDGSNYGYTF
TRBJ2-3 TRBV20-1 many - TGCAGTGCACCCAAGGGGCAGGGGACAGATACGCAGTATTTT CSAPKGQGTDTQYF
TRBJ2-2 TRBV9 - TRBD2 TGTGCCAGCAGCGGCTGGACTAGCGGGCAGAACACCGGGGAGCTGTTTTTT CASSGWTSGQNTGELFF
TRBJ2-7 TRBV27 many - TGTGCCAGCAGTTCCGACTACCTCTCCTACGAGCAGTACTTC CASSSDYLSYEQYF
TRBJ2-5 TRBV29-1 few - TGCAGCGTTGACATGGGCAACCAAGAGACCCAGTACTTC CSVDMGNQETQYF
TRBJ2-7 TRBV7-2 few TRBD1 TGTGCCAGCAGCTTGGGACAGCCGGGCACCTACGAGCAGTACTTC CASSLGQPGTYEQYF
TRBJ2-5 TRBV6-5 many - TGTGCCAGCAGTTACTCTGCGGGAAAAGGGGAGACCCAGTACTTC CASSYSAGKGETQYF
TRBJ1-5 TRBV20-1 many TRBD1 TGCAGTGCTAGGGACAGGCTCAATCAGCCCCAGCATTTT CSARDRLNQPQHF
TRBJ2-7 TRBV12-3/TRBV12-4 few - TGTGCCAGCAGTTTTGAGACGATATCCTACGAGCAGTACTTC CASSFETISYEQYF
TRBJ2-1 TRBV4-1 many TRBD2 TGCGCCAGCAGCCTCCGGACTAGCGAATACAATGAGCAGTTCTTC CASSLRTSEYNEQFF
TRBJ2-1 TRBV12-3/TRBV12-4 few TRBD2 TGTGCCAGCAGTTCTAGCGGGAGTTTCCATGAGCAGTTCTTC CASSSSGSFHEQFF
TRBJ2-1 TRBV29-1 many TRBD2 TGCAGCGTTGGCAGGACTAGCGGACCTAATGAGCAGTTCTTC CSVGRTSGPNEQFF
TRBJ1-5 TRBV6-1 few - TGTGCCAGCAGCCCCTTAGACCGTGATCAGCCCCAGCATTTT CASSPLDRDQPQHF
TRBJ2-5 TRBV27 - TRBD1 TGTGCCAGCAAGTACAGGGGCAGGGGCCCCCAAGAGACCCAGTACTTC CASKYRGRGPQETQYF
TRBJ1-1 TRBV28 - - TGTGCCAGCAGCATGGGCCGGCTGAACACTGAAGCTTTCTTT CASSMGRLNTEAFF